This TCR beta chain was captured in a study of blood T cell repertoires in COVID-19. CDR3 length: 13 residues. V dropped 7 bases and J dropped 5 bases, with 14 bases sitting between them. The V gene's germline CDR1 is KGHSH and CDR2 LQKENI. TCRdb keeps only in-frame clones here, not all; method: immunoSEQ multiplex PCR. This sample carries 95,000 to 150,000 clones, 80% to 90% of them seen once, and the ten largest clones take around 4.2%. The sample comprised peripheral blood. The receptor was isolated from a man aged 40-55 years with acute or convalescent COVID-19. The rearrangement links TRBV18 to TRBJ1-1, with D possibly being TRBD1 (6 bases). CDR3 sequence reads: CASYAGGRTEAFF. DNA for the CDR3: TGTGCCAGCTACGCGGGGGGGCGGACTGAAGCTTTCTTT. Full variable domain (outside the CDR3, taken from reference TRBV18 and TRBJ1-1): NAGVMQNPRHLVRRRGQEARLRCSPMKGHSHVYWYRQLPEEGLKFMVYLQKENIIDESGMPKERFSAEFPKEGPSILRIQQVVRGDSAAYFCASYAGGRTEAFFGQGTRLTVV.